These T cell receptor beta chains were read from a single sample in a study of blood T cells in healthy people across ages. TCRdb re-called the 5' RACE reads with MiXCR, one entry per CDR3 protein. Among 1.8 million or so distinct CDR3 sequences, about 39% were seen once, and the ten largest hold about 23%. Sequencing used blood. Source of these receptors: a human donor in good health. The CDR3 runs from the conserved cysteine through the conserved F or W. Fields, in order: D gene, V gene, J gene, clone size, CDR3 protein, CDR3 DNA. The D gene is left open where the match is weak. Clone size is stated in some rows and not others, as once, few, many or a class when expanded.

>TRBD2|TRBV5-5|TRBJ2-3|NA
CASATSGDTDTQYF
TGTGCCAGCGCGACTAGCGGGGACACAGATACGCAGTATTTT
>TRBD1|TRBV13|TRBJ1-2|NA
CASSRGTGWGYGYTF
TGTGCCAGCAGCCGCGGGACAGGATGGGGCTATGGCTACACCTTC
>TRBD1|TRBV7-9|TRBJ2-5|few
CASSSGTGGFETQYF
TGTGCCAGCAGCTCCGGGACAGGGGGTTTCGAGACCCAGTACTTC
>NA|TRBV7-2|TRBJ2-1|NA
CASSLAPLGRLNYNNEQFF
TGTGCCAGCAGCTTAGCCCCTCTGGGCAGACTTAATTACAACAATGAGCAGTTCTTC
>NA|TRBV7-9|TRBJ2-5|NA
CAAWRGPPETQYF
TGTGCTGCGTGGCGGGGGCCTCCAGAGACCCAGTACTTC
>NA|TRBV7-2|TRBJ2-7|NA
CASSGEAGSFYEQYF
TGTGCCAGCAGCGGAGAGGCGGGGAGTTTCTACGAGCAGTACTTC
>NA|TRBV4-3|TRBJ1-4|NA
CASSQEGGSGDGNEKRFF
TGCGCCAGCAGCCAAGAAGGGGGATCGGGAGATGGTAATGAAAAACGGTTTTTT
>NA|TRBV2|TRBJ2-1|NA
CASLQGYNEQFF
TGTGCCAGTTTACAGGGATACAATGAGCAGTTCTTC
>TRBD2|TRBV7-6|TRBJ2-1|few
CASSYLLAGNEQFF
TGTGCCAGCAGCTATTTACTAGCGGGAAATGAGCAGTTCTTC
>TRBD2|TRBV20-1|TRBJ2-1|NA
CSARERGDYNEQFF
TGCAGTGCTAGGGAGCGGGGGGATTACAATGAGCAGTTCTTC
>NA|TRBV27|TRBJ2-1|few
CASSKQYNEQFF
TGTGCCAGCAGTAAACAATACAATGAGCAGTTCTTC
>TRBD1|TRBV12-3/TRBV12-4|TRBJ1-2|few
CASCPDRDYGYTF
TGTGCCAGTTGTCCAGACAGGGACTATGGCTACACCTTC
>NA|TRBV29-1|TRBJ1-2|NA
CSVEDHTENIDGYTF
TGCAGCGTTGAAGATCATACAGAAAACATAGATGGCTACACCTTC
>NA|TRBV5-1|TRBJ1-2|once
CASSLTNRVTYGLGYGYTF
TGCGCCAGCAGCTTGACCAACCGGGTCACCTATGGCCTTGGCTATGGCTACACCTTC
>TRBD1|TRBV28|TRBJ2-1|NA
CASSSRDSPQETQFF
TGTGCCAGCAGTTCCCGGGACAGCCCCCAAGAGACCCAGTTCTTC
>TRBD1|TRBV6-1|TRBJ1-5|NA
CASSEVGQGNQPQHF
TGTGCCAGCAGTGAAGTGGGACAGGGCAATCAGCCCCAGCATTTT
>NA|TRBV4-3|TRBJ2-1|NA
CASSQDQPDNEQFF
TGCGCCAGCAGCCAAGACCAACCGGACAATGAGCAGTTCTTC
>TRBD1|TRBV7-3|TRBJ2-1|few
CASSPASGDRDEQFF
TGTGCCAGCAGCCCGGCCTCAGGGGACAGGGATGAGCAGTTCTTC
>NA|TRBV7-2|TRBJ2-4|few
CASSLRSGKLQYF
TGTGCCAGCAGCTTACGGTCCGGGAAACTTCAGTACTTC
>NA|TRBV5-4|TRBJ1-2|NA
CASSLVGAFGCTF
TGTGCCAGCAGCTTGGTAGGGGCTTTTGGCTGCACCTTC
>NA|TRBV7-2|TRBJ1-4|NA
CASSLAPSGSGNEKLFF
TGTGCCAGCAGCTTAGCCCCATCAGGGTCAGGGAATGAAAAACTGTTTTTT
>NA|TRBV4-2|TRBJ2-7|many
CASSQGLEGAYEQYF
TGTGCCAGCAGCCAAGGTTTGGAGGGGGCCTACGAGCAGTACTTC
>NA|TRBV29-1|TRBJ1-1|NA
CSVGRGPTEAFF
TGCAGCGTTGGCCGGGGCCCCACTGAAGCTTTCTTT
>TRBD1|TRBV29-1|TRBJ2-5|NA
CSVEVEGQGLGETQYF
TGCAGCGTTGAAGTAGAAGGACAGGGGCTTGGAGAGACCCAGTACTTC
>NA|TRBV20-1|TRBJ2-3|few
CSASVDSDTQYF
TGCAGTGCTAGCGTGGACAGCGATACGCAGTATTTT
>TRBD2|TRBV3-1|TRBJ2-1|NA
CASSRQAGGSNEQFF
TGTGCCAGCAGCCGGCAAGCGGGGGGGAGCAATGAGCAGTTCTTC
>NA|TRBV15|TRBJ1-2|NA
CATSPQGGNYGYTF
TGTGCCACCAGCCCCCAAGGGGGAAACTATGGCTACACCTTC
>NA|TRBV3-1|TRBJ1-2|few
CASRGVRDYGYTF
TGTGCCAGCAGAGGAGTTAGGGACTATGGCTACACCTTC
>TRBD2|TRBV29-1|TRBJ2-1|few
CSVSSGGAEQFF
TGCAGCGTTAGTAGCGGGGGGGCCGAGCAGTTCTTC
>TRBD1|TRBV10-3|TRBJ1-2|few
CATALDRGSYGYTF
TGTGCCACCGCCTTGGACAGGGGAAGCTATGGCTACACCTTC
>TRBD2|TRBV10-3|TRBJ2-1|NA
CAIMGTSGGTYNEQFF
TGTGCCATCATGGGGACTAGCGGGGGAACTTACAATGAGCAGTTCTTC
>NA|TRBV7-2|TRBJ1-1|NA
CASSQALPGGTEAFF
TGTGCCAGCAGCCAGGCGCTGCCCGGAGGCACTGAAGCTTTCTTT
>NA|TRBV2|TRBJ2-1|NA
CASRSDSASYNEQFF
TGTGCCAGCAGGTCCGACTCCGCCTCCTACAATGAGCAGTTCTTC
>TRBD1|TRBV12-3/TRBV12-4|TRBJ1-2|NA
CASSFGTGYYTF
TGTGCCAGCAGTTTCGGGACAGGGTACTACACCTTC
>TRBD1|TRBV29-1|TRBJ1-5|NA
CSGHDRDPNQPQHF
TGCAGCGGCCATGACAGGGATCCAAATCAGCCCCAGCATTTT
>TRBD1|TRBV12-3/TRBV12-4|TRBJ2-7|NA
CASSLRRTGARVGLEQYF
TGTGCCAGCAGTTTACGTAGGACAGGGGCTAGAGTAGGACTCGAGCAGTACTTC
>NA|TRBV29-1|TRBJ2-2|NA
CSVGRRNTGELFF
TGCAGCGTTGGGAGGAGGAACACCGGGGAGCTGTTTTTT
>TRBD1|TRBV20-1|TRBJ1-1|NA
CSARERDSKAFF
TGCAGTGCTAGAGAAAGGGACAGCAAAGCTTTCTTT
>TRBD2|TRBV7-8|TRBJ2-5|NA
CASSLVLAGGPGVLKTQYF
TGTGCCAGCAGCTTAGTACTAGCGGGGGGGCCAGGCGTTCTTAAGACCCAGTACTTC
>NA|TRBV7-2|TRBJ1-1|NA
CASSPRIEAPNTEAFF
TGTGCCAGCAGCCCACGCATCGAGGCCCCTAACACTGAAGCTTTCTTT
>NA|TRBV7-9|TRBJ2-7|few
CASSLALLRYEQYF
TGTGCCAGCAGCTTAGCGTTACTCCGCTACGAGCAGTACTTC
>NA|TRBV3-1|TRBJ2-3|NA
CASSQGGLGGTDTQYF
TGTGCCAGCAGCCAAGGGGGTTTAGGAGGAACAGATACGCAGTATTTT
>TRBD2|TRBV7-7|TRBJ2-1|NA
CASSFRTSGGLNPGNEQFF
TGTGCTAGCAGCTTCCGGACTAGCGGGGGGTTGAATCCGGGGAATGAGCAGTTCTTC
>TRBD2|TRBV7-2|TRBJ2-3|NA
CASTQDRGGTDTQYF
TGTGCCAGCACCCAAGACCGGGGGGGTACAGATACGCAGTATTTT
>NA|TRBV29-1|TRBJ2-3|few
CSPRRPLTDTQYF
TGCAGCCCAAGGAGGCCTCTCACAGATACGCAGTATTTT
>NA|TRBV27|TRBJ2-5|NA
CASSGPSRSGWETQYF
TGTGCCAGCAGTGGCCCCAGCAGGTCAGGCTGGGAGACCCAGTACTTC
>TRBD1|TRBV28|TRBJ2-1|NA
CASSRQGAVDEPFF
TGTGCCAGCTCCCGACAGGGGGCTGTGGATGAGCCGTTCTTC
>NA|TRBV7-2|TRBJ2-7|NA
CASSPQSGETYEQYF
TGTGCCAGCAGCCCCCAATCGGGGGAGACCTACGAGCAGTACTTC
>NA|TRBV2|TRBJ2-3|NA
CASKAGTSGDAQYF
TGTGCCAGCAAGGCGGGGACCTCGGGAGATGCGCAGTATTTT
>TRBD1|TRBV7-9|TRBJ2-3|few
CASSPGQVWVDTQYF
TGTGCCAGCAGCCCGGGACAGGTCTGGGTAGATACGCAGTATTTT
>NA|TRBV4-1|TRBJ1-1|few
CASSQDPTGNTEAFF
TGCGCCAGCAGCCAAGATCCGACAGGGAACACTGAAGCTTTCTTT